The clone carrying this T cell receptor (beta chain) was seen only once. Sequencing used immunoSEQ multiplex PCR; TCRdb keeps in-frame clones, though not all of them. In the table there are about 140,000 clones, 78% of which are singletons. This entry is derived from a study of blood T cell repertoires in COVID-19. The CDR3 is 16 amino acids. V lost 2 bases and J lost 5; bases outside the gene matches: 9. Germline-derived CDR1 and CDR2 are SGHNT and YYREEE (reference sequence). The gene calls are TRBV5-4 and TRBJ2-2; TRBD2 matches at 7 bases. The TCR sequence derives from a woman aged 55-70 years with acute or convalescent COVID-19. The sequenced material came from peripheral blood. The CDR3 bases are TGTGCCAGCAGCTTAGGGCGCGGGAGAGGGACCGGGGAGCTGTTTTTT. This codes for CASSLGRGRGTGELFF.